This T cell receptor beta chain is drawn from a study of blood T cells in healthy people across ages. Per germline, CDR1 MNHNS and CDR2 SASEGT. The length of the CDR3 is 13 residues. It was with a sample-barcoded 5' primer and a J-beta primer mix that a second PCR of roughly 7 to 11 cycles was run. TCRdb analysed the 5' RACE reads with MiXCR anew, one entry per CDR3 protein. The profile shows 1.5 million to 2 million distinct CDR3 sequences, roughly 27% of them singletons. The source is a woman aged 30 to 39 in good health. Sequenced input: blood. The chain carries TRBV6-1 and TRBJ2-1; 10 bases match TRBD1. CDR3 in amino acids: CATGTGANNEQFF. The DNA for the CDR3 is TGTGCTACCGGGACAGGGGCTAACAATGAGCAGTTCTTC.